This T cell receptor (beta chain) was obtained from a study of blood T cells in healthy people across ages. V lost 3 bases to trimming and J lost 2 bases; unmatched junction nucleotides: 9. CDR1 is ENHRY and CDR2 is SYGVKD in the germline V gene. This CDR3 contains 17 residues. The authors ran a second PCR of about 7 to 11 cycles using a sample-barcoded 5' primer and a J-beta primer mix. TCRdb re-called the 5' RACE reads with MiXCR, one entry per CDR3 protein. Altogether 1.5 million or so distinct CDR3 sequences are present, around 40% being singletons, with the ten largest covering roughly 3.7%. This clonotype was sampled from a young woman in good health. The rearrangement joins TRBV10-3 to TRBJ1-4; TRBD1 aligns across 7 bases. The sequencing input was blood. This CDR3 reads CAISERDRSFTNEKLFF. The CDR3, as DNA: TGTGCCATCAGTGAACGGGACAGAAGTTTTACTAATGAAAAACTGTTTTTT.